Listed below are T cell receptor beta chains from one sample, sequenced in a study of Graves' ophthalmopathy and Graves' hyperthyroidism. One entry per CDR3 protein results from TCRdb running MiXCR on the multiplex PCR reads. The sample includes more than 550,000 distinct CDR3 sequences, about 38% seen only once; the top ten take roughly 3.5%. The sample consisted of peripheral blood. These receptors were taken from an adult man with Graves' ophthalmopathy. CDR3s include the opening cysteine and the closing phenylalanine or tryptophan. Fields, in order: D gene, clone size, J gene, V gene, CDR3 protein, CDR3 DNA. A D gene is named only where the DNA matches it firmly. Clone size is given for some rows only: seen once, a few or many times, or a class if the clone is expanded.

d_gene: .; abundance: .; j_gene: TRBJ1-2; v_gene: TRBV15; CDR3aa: CATSRDLPTGQPNYGYTF; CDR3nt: TGTGCCACCAGCAGAGATCTCCCCACGGGGCAGCCTAACTATGGCTACACCTTC
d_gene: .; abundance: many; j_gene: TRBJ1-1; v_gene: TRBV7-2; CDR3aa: CASTLRLGRAEAFF; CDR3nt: TGTGCCAGCACTCTCAGGCTGGGGAGGGCTGAAGCTTTCTTT
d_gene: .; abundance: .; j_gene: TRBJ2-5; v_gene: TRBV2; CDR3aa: CASSEAQRGGQYF; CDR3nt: TGTGCCAGCAGTGAAGCGCAACGGGGCGGCCAGTACTTC
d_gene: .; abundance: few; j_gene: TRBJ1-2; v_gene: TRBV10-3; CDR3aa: CASSDGGGKLYGYTF; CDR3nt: TGTGCCAGCAGTGACGGCGGGGGGAAACTCTATGGCTACACCTTC
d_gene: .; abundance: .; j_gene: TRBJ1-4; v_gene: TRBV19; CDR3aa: CASGPPDLNEKLFF; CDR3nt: TGTGCCAGTGGCCCCCCGGATCTTAATGAAAAACTGTTTTTT
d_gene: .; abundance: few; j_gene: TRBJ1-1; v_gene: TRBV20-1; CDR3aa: CSAREEMGLTEAFF; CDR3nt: TGCAGTGCTAGAGAAGAGATGGGGCTGACTGAAGCTTTCTTT
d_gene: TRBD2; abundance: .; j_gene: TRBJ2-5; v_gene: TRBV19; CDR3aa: CASSILVAGLSLATQYF; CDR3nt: TGTGCCAGTAGTATTTTGGTAGCGGGACTCTCATTAGCGACCCAGTACTTC
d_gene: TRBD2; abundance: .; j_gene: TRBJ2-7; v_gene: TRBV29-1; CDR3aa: CSVGYPGPGGGETYEQYF; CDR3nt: TGCAGCGTGGGATATCCCGGCCCCGGCGGGGGGGAAACCTACGAGCAGTACTTC
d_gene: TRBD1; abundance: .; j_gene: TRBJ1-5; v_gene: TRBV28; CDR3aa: CASSLGTGGRQPQHF; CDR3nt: TGTGCCAGCAGTTTAGGGACAGGGGGGAGGCAGCCCCAGCATTTT
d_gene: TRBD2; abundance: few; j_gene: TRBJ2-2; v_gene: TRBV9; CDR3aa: CASSAGRGLAGGSNTGELFF; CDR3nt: TGTGCCAGCAGCGCCGGAAGGGGACTAGCGGGGGGCTCGAACACCGGGGAGCTGTTTTTT
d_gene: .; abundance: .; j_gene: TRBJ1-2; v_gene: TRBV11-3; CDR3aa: CASSLDFAGTGYTF; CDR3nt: TGTGCCAGCAGCTTAGATTTCGCGGGGACTGGCTACACCTTC
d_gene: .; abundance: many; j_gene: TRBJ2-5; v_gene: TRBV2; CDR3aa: CATRRQGNQETQYF; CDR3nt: TGTGCCACCAGACGGCAGGGGAATCAAGAGACCCAGTACTTC
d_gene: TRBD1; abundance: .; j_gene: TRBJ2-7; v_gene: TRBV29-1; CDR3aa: CSVRAGTGSDEQYF; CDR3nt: TGCAGCGTACGAGCCGGGACAGGGAGCGACGAGCAGTACTTC
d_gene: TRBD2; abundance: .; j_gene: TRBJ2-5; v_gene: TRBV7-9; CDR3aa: CASSPLAGRQETQYF; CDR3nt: TGTGCCAGCAGCCCCCTAGCGGGGAGGCAAGAGACCCAGTACTTC
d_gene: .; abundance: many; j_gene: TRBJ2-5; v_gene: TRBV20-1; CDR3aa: CSLTRKGVSAGTQYF; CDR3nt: TGCAGTCTTACCCGGAAGGGGGTATCGGCTGGGACCCAGTACTTC
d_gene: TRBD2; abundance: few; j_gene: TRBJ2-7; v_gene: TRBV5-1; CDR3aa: CASSFRPLAGHTYEQYF; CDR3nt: TGCGCCAGCAGCTTTCGCCCTCTAGCGGGGCATACCTACGAGCAGTACTTC
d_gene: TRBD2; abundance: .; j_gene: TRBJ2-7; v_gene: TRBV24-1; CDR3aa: CATSVRAGGTTTRQYF; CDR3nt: TGTGCCACCAGTGTTCGAGCGGGGGGGACCACTACGAGGCAGTACTTC
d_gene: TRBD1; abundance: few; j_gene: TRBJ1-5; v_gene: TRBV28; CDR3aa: CATKDRGTHQPQHF; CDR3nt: TGTGCCACCAAGGACAGGGGTACCCATCAGCCCCAGCATTTT
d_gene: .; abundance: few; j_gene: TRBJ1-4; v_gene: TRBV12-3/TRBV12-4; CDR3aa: CASIGEAPNEKLFF; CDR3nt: TGTGCCAGCATTGGGGAAGCGCCCAATGAAAAACTGTTTTTT
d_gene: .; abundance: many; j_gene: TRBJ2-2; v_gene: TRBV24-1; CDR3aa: CATSDLGRDTGELFF; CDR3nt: TGTGCCACCAGTGATTTGGGCAGGGACACCGGGGAGCTGTTTTTT
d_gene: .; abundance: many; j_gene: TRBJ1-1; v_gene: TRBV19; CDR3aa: CASRQGMNTEAFF; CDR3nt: TGTGCCAGTAGACAGGGAATGAACACTGAAGCTTTCTTT
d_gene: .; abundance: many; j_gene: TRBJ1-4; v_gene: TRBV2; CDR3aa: CASSEVTFATNEKLFF; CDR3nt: TGTGCCAGCAGTGAAGTAACGTTCGCAACTAATGAAAAACTGTTTTTT
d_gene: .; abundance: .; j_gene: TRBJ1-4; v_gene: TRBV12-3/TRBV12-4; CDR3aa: CATSFGEKLFF; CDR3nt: TGTGCCACCAGTTTCGGCGAAAAACTGTTTTTT
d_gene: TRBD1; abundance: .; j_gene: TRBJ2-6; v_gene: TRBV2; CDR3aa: CASRGGTEAF; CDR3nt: TGTGCCAGCAGAGGGGGCACTGAAGCTTTC
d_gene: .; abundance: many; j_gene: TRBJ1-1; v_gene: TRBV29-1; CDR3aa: CSVHLLLGGNTEAFF; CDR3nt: TGCAGCGTTCACCTATTGCTGGGTGGGAACACTGAAGCTTTCTTT
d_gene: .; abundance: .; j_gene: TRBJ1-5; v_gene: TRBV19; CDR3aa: CASSIWRGAQHF; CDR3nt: TGTGCCAGTAGTATCTGGCGGGGGGCGCAGCATTTT
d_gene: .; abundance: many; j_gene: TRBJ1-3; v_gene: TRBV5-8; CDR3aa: CASSRLDTIYF; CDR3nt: TGTGCCAGCAGCAGGTTAGACACCATATATTTT
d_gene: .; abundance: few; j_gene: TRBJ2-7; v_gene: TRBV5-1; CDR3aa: CASSLKEKEYEQYF; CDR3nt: TGCGCCAGCAGCTTGAAAGAGAAAGAGTACGAGCAGTACTTC
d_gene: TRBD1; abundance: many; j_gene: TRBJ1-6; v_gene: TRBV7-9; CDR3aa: CASSFRTGESPLHF; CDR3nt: TGTGCCAGCAGCTTTAGGACAGGGGAATCACCCCTCCACTTT
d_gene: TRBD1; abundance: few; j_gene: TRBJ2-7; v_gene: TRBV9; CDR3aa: CASSVGILGTGDSYEQYF; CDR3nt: TGTGCCAGCAGCGTAGGGATTCTGGGGACAGGAGACTCCTACGAGCAGTACTTC
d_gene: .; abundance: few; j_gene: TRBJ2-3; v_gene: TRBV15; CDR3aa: CAIRTQGNTQYF; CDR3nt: TGTGCCATTCGGACGCAGGGGAATACGCAGTATTTT